The 31 T cell receptor beta chains listed next were all sequenced from one sample in a study of regulatory T cells in long-lasting Graves disease. Time point of the sample: persistent/refractory GD, antithyroid drugs over 5 years with positive TRAb. Researchers made the TCR library from RNA that was extracted from PBMCs. Libraries of TCR beta came from iRepertoire HTBI primers plus Arm-PCR of CDR3 regions. TCRdb processed the multiplex PCR reads anew with MiXCR; each CDR3 protein has one entry. The repertoire consists of some 450,000 distinct CDR3 sequences, with 23% occurring once and the leading ten covering around 26%. Material: peripheral blood mononuclear cells (PBMCs), obtained when the disease was refractory, from a patient treated with antithyroid drugs. The receptors stem from a female donor with Graves disease.

The V and J genes are TRBV3-1 and TRBJ2-7; no clear D. Germline CDR1 LGHDT, CDR2 YNNKEL (reference sequence). V was cut by 0 bases and J by 4 bases, with 10 bases left in between. The CDR3 sequence is 14 residues long. Written as DNA, the CDR3 is TGTGCCAGCAGCCAAGATCCCTCGGAATACGAGCAGTACTTC. This gives the protein CASSQDPSEYEQYF.

This clonotype appeared many times. J is TRBJ2-6 and V is TRBV12-3 or TRBV12-4; perhaps TRBD2 as D (6 bases). The CDR3 runs 16 residues. Trimming pared 5 bases from V and 2 bases from J, leaving 13 bases between. CDR3 amino acids: CASSLGGTAGANVLTF. The CDR3 region has the DNA TGTGCCAGCAGTCTGGGCGGGACTGCTGGGGCCAACGTCCTGACTTTC.

V gene TRBV29-1 combines with J gene TRBJ2-7; D unresolved. Per germline, CDR1 SQVTM and CDR2 ANQGSEA. This CDR3 comprises 11 residues. Between the trimmed V and J ends, which lost 7 bases and 4 bases, there was a span of 11 bases. CDR3 in DNA: TGCAGCGCCTTCTGGGCTTACGAGCAGTACTTC. Translating it yields CSAFWAYEQYF.

This clonotype came up a few times. V usage is TRBV30 and J usage is TRBJ1-2, with a possible D match to TRBD1 (5 bases). The V and J ends lost 2 bases and 5 bases respectively, with 15 bases between them. CDR3 length equals 14 residues. In germline, CDR1 is GTSNPN, CDR2 SVGIG (reference sequence). The CDR3 DNA follows: TGTGCCTGGAGTCGGGCGGGCCAGGGTTATGGCTACACCTTC. Its translation is CAWSRAGQGYGYTF. The full variable domain, completed using reference TRBV30 and TRBJ1-2, is SQTIHQWPATLVQPVGSPLSLECTVEGTSNPNLYWYRQAAGRGLQLLFYSVGIGQISSEVPQNLSASRPQDRQFILSSKKLLLSDSGFYLCAWSRAGQGYGYTFGSGTRLTVV.

This clonotype was observed at least ten times. V and J are TRBV27 and TRBJ2-7, with TRBD2 matching 13 bases. The V segment lost 6 bases and the J segment 9 bases; nucleotides outside the gene matches: 8. The CDR3 extends over 14 amino acids. Germline CDR1 MNHEY, CDR2 SMNVEV (reference sequence). The CDR3 loop is CASSLPGLAGLQYF. The DNA for the CDR3 is TGTGCCAGCAGCCTACCGGGACTAGCGGGATTGCAGTACTTC.

This clonotype was picked up a small number of times. The rearrangement uses TRBV28 and TRBJ1-1; possible D gene TRBD1, 6 bases. Between the trimmed V and J ends, which lost 6 bases and 4 bases, there was a span of 18 bases. This CDR3 is 15 amino acids long. Germline-derived CDR1 and CDR2 are MDHEN and SYDVKM. DNA of the CDR3: TGTGCCAGCAGCGTCGCGGTACAGGGCATCACTGAAGCTTTCTTT. It translates to CASSVAVQGITEAFF. Using reference TRBV28 and TRBJ1-1 for the parts outside the CDR3, the full variable domain is DVKVTQSSRYLVKRTGEKVFLECVQDMDHENMFWYRQDPGLGLRLIYFSYDVKMKEKGDIPEGYSVSREKKERFSLILESASTNQTSMYLCASSVAVQGITEAFFGQGTRLTVV.

The chain employs TRBV10-3 and TRBJ2-2; D remains ambiguous. This CDR3 has 13 residues. From germline, CDR1 is ENHRY and CDR2 SYGVKD. Between the trimmed V and J ends, which lost 0 bases and 3 bases, there was a span of 2 bases. CDR3 loop: CAISESDTGELFF. In nucleotides, the CDR3 is TGTGCCATCAGTGAGTCGGACACCGGGGAGCTGTTTTTT.

This clonotype has only a few counts. The gene calls are TRBV20-1 and TRBJ2-5, with 7 bases lining up with TRBD2. Germline V gene data show CDR1 as DFQATT and CDR2 as SNEGSKA (reference sequence). The CDR3 totals 14 residues. J lost 3 bases, V lost 2 bases, and 6 bases had no gene match. This CDR3 is CSARRGLEKETQYF. For the CDR3, the DNA is TGCAGTGCTAGAAGAGGACTAGAGAAAGAGACCCAGTACTTC.

The chain joins TRBV15 to TRBJ2-7, with D unresolved. The germline V gene encodes CDR1 LNHNV and CDR2 YYDKDF (reference sequence). Trimming took off 0 bases at V and 4 bases at J, with 7 bases between the two ends. There are 13 residues in the CDR3. CDR3 residues: CATSRDHDYEQYF. CDR3 coding DNA: TGTGCCACCAGCAGAGATCACGATTACGAGCAGTACTTC.

To note about this clonotype: A far more abundant clone sits one base away, making this likely a read error. The V gene is TRBV2, the J gene TRBJ1-1, with D unresolved. Per the germline V gene, CDR1 is SNHLY and CDR2 is FYNNEI. There are 10 residues in the CDR3. V lost 8 bases to trimming and J lost 3 bases, with 4 bases between them. CDR3 nucleotides: TGTGCCAGCGGGGACACTGAAGCTTTCTTT. Amino acids: CASGDTEAFF.

Points on this clonotype: The conserved phenylalanine or tryptophan is not found at the CDR3 terminus, so this likely reflects a read error. The rearrangement joins TRBV6-5 to TRBJ1-1; D not resolved. V lost 2 bases and J 1 base, leaving 14 bases between the germline ends. CDR3 length: 16 residues. The V gene's germline CDR1 is MNHEY and CDR2 SVGAGI. This chain's CDR3 is CASSYGSIRSNTEAFL. CDR3 coding DNA: TGTGCCAGCAGTTACGGGTCTATTAGGTCGAACACTGAAGCTTTCCTT.

The chain links TRBV20-1 to TRBJ1-2; perhaps TRBD1 as D (5 bases). Looked up from germline, CDR1 is DFQATT and CDR2 is SNEGSKA (reference sequence). This CDR3 spans 15 amino acids. V shed 1 base and J shed 8 bases, with 20 bases lying between them. This CDR3 reads CSARALTVNSIGYTF. The CDR3 region has the DNA TGCAGTGCTAGAGCCCTGACAGTGAACTCTATCGGCTACACCTTC.

This clonotype was counted at least ten times. This sequence joins TRBV5-1 and TRBJ2-7, with TRBD2 identical over 11 bases. The CDR3 is made up of 14 amino acids. CDR1 is SGHRS, CDR2 YFSETQ, per germline. Trimming removed 3 bases from V and 3 bases from J; junction bases left unmatched: 2. Here the CDR3 DNA reads TGCGCCAGCAGCTCGGGACTAGCGGACTACGAGCAGTACTTC. It encodes CASSSGLADYEQYF. Complete variable domain (other parts from reference TRBV5-1 and TRBJ2-7): KAGVTQTPRYLIKTRGQQVTLSCSPISGHRSVSWYQQTPGQGLQFLFEYFSETQRNKGNFPGRFSGRQFSNSRSEMNVSTLELGDSALYLCASSSGLADYEQYFGPGTRLTVT.

This clonotype was seen repeatedly, ten times or more. J is TRBJ1-2 and V is TRBV29-1, with 7 bases identical to TRBD1. V lost 1 base to trimming and J lost 4 bases; unmatched junction nucleotides: 3. CDR1 and CDR2 from the germline V gene are SQVTM and ANQGSEA. The CDR3 is made up of 13 amino acids. The CDR3 here is CSVEGQGPYGYTF. The CDR3 bases are TGCAGCGTTGAAGGACAGGGACCCTATGGCTACACCTTC. The full variable domain, rest sourced from reference TRBV29-1 and TRBJ1-2, is SAVISQKPSRDICQRGTSLTIQCQVDSQVTMMFWYRQQPGQSLTLIATANQGSEATYESGFVIDKFPISRPNLTFSTLTVSNMSPEDSSIYLCSVEGQGPYGYTFGSGTRLTVV.

The V call is TRBV30, the J call TRBJ1-6, with TRBD1 matching 7 bases. Trimming took 3 bases from V and 4 from J; bases not matched to a gene: 3. There are 14 residues in the CDR3. Germline loops: CDR1 GTSNPN, CDR2 SVGIG (reference sequence). This CDR3 reads CAWSGTVYNSPLHF. CDR3 nucleotides: TGTGCCTGGAGCGGGACAGTTTATAATTCACCCCTCCACTTT.

For this clonotype: This sequence may be a read error, since a much larger clone differs from it by one base. The chain couples TRBV2 to TRBJ1-2; D is possibly TRBD1 (6 bases). The germline CDR1 and CDR2 sequences are SNHLY and FYNNEI. There are 15 residues in the CDR3. Here the CDR3 reads CASRLGGTYSYGYAF. CDR3 coding DNA: TGTGCCAGCCGACTGGGGGGGACATATAGCTATGGCTACGCCTTC.

This clonotype was seen many times. V is TRBV20-1 and J is TRBJ2-4; 12 bases line up with TRBD2. This CDR3 is 17 amino acids long. Per the germline V gene, CDR1 is DFQATT and CDR2 is SNEGSKA (reference sequence). V lost 6 bases to trimming and J lost 0 bases; unmatched junction nucleotides: 9. For the CDR3, the DNA is TGCAGTGCACAGACTAGCGGGAGAATCGGAGCCAAAAACATTCAGTACTTC. Translated, it gives CSAQTSGRIGAKNIQYF.

The chain links TRBV7-2 to TRBJ2-1, with D hard to call. The length of the CDR3 is 11 residues. Germline V gene data show CDR1 as SGHTA and CDR2 as FQGNSA. V lost 3 bases to trimming and J lost 8 bases, with 5 bases between them. The CDR3: CASSFADEQFF. The DNA for the CDR3 is TGTGCCAGCAGCTTTGCAGATGAGCAGTTCTTC.

The table lists this clonotype with a few counts. J is TRBJ1-1 and V is TRBV29-1, with D perhaps matching TRBD1 (5 bases). Germline CDR1 SQVTM, CDR2 ANQGSEA. Trimming took off 7 bases at V and 0 bases at J, with 12 bases between the two ends. The CDR3 is 13 residues long. For the CDR3, the DNA is TGCAGCGGGACGGGACGGCTGAACACTGAAGCTTTCTTT. This codes for CSGTGRLNTEAFF.

There are many counts of this clonotype. The V gene is TRBV24-1, the J gene TRBJ2-7; tentative D call: TRBD1 (5 bases). The germline V and J ends were trimmed by 5 bases and 3 bases, with 10 bases remaining between them. The CDR3 extends over 13 amino acids. Germline V gene lookup returns CDR1 KGHDR and CDR2 SFDVKD. CDR3 nucleotide sequence: TGTGCCACCAGTGGGACACGCAGCTACGAGCAGTACTTC. It codes for CATSGTRSYEQYF.

This clonotype was observed a handful of times. The CDR3 loop is CASSPRAGATYEQYF. Written as DNA, the CDR3 is TGTGCCAGCTCACCCCGGGCAGGGGCAACCTACGAGCAGTACTTC. V gene TRBV18 combines with J gene TRBJ2-7; D is perhaps TRBD1 (6 bases). Trimming removed 3 bases from V and 2 bases from J, with 14 bases in between. In germline, CDR1 is KGHSH, CDR2 LQKENI. There are 15 residues in the CDR3. The full variable domain, completed using reference TRBV18 and TRBJ2-7, is NAGVMQNPRHLVRRRGQEARLRCSPMKGHSHVYWYRQLPEEGLKFMVYLQKENIIDESGMPKERFSAEFPKEGPSILRIQQVVRGDSAAYFCASSPRAGATYEQYFGPGTRLTVT.

The table lists this clonotype with a few counts. V gene TRBV20-1 combines with J gene TRBJ1-6; 11 bases are a match to TRBD1. CDR3 length: 16 residues. Looked up from germline, CDR1 is DFQATT and CDR2 is SNEGSKA (reference sequence). J gave up 7 bases and V 0 bases, and 5 bases lay outside the gene matches. CDR3 in DNA: TGCAGTGCTAGAGATGGGGACAGGGGGTTGAATTCACCCCTCCACTTT. Its translation: CSARDGDRGLNSPLHF.

The chain links TRBV30 to TRBJ2-1; D gene uncertain. The germline V and J ends were trimmed by 7 bases and 4 bases, with 8 bases remaining between them. The CDR3 has 11 residues. Germline-derived CDR1 and CDR2 are GTSNPN and SVGIG (reference sequence). Here the CDR3 reads CALNRYNEQFF. CDR3 nucleotides: TGTGCCTTGAACAGATACAATGAGCAGTTCTTC. Full variable domain (rest looked up from reference TRBV30 and TRBJ2-1): SQTIHQWPATLVQPVGSPLSLECTVEGTSNPNLYWYRQAAGRGLQLLFYSVGIGQISSEVPQNLSASRPQDRQFILSSKKLLLSDSGFYLCALNRYNEQFFGPGTRLTVL.

This clonotype appeared a few times. The V gene is TRBV6-1, the J gene TRBJ1-2, with D unclear. V lost 1 base to trimming and J lost 4 bases, with 7 bases between them. Germline V gives CDR1 MNHNS, CDR2 SASEGT. The CDR3 covers 13 residues. The CDR3 here is CASSEDGVYGYTF. CDR3 DNA: TGTGCCAGCAGTGAAGACGGAGTCTATGGCTACACCTTC.

Only a few counts were recorded for this clonotype. The genes are TRBV6-1 and TRBJ2-7; 7 positions agree with TRBD1. Germline V gene lookup returns CDR1 MNHNS and CDR2 SASEGT. This CDR3 is 15 amino acids long. With V trimmed by 8 bases and J by 5 bases, 15 bases remained unmatched. The DNA of the CDR3 is TGTGCCAGCGGCCTAGTCACAGGGGTCCGCCACGAGCAGTACTTC. Translation gives CASGLVTGVRHEQYF.

This clonotype was recorded many times. V usage is TRBV12-3 or TRBV12-4 and J usage is TRBJ2-7; either TRBD1 or TRBD2 may fit D (6 bases each). CDR3 length: 14 amino acids. Between the trimmed V and J ends, which lost 5 bases and 3 bases, there was a span of 14 bases. CDR3 protein: CASSRQEGGYEQYF. The CDR3 region has the DNA TGTGCCAGCAGTCGGCAGGAGGGGGGCTACGAGCAGTACTTC.

The chain employs TRBV9 and TRBJ1-2; D gene ambiguous. Between the trimmed V and J ends, which lost 0 bases and 2 bases, there was a span of 14 bases. CDR1 SGDLS and CDR2 YYNGEE come from the germline V gene. CDR3 length: 16 residues. In DNA form, the CDR3 reads TGTGCCAGCAGCGTAGGAGCAGGCCTCGGCAACTATGGCTACACCTTC. This sequence encodes CASSVGAGLGNYGYTF.

V usage is TRBV6-1 and J usage is TRBJ2-5; TRBD1 or TRBD2 may be the D gene (5 bases each). There are 16 residues in the CDR3. The germline V gene encodes CDR1 MNHNS and CDR2 SASEGT. Trimming stripped 7 bases from V and 3 bases from J, with 21 bases between. DNA for the CDR3: TGTGCCAGCATAGCCCCTATTGGGGGTGATAAAGAGACCCAGTACTTC. It codes for CASIAPIGGDKETQYF.

In this sample, this clonotype turned up many times. This chain links TRBV11-3 with TRBJ2-7; TRBD1 matches at 8 bases. The CDR3 is 15 amino acids. Germline CDR1 SGHNT, CDR2 YENEEA. J was trimmed by 5 bases and V by 5 bases; bases with no gene match: 11. Here the CDR3 DNA reads TGTGCCAGCAGCCGAGGGGGGACAGGATTCAACGAGCAGTACTTC. It yields the protein CASSRGGTGFNEQYF. The whole variable domain, filled in from reference TRBV11-3 and TRBJ2-7, reads EAGVVQSPRYKIIEKKQPVAFWCNPISGHNTLYWYLQNLGQGPELLIRYENEEAVDDSQLPKDRFSAERLKGVDSTLKIQPAELGDSAVYLCASSRGGTGFNEQYFGPGTRLTVT.

V gene TRBV6-2 or TRBV6-3 combines with J gene TRBJ1-6; TRBD1 aligns across 12 bases. Germline V lookup: CDR1 MNHEY, CDR2 SVGEGT. There are 14 residues in the CDR3. V shed 7 bases, J shed 9 bases, and the junction held 4 bases outside the gene matches. CDR3 amino acids: CASTWDRGPSPLHF. The DNA for the CDR3 is TGTGCCAGCACCTGGGACAGGGGGCCTTCACCCCTCCACTTT.

The J gene is TRBJ2-5, the V gene TRBV5-1; D ambiguous. Germline CDR1 is SGHRS and CDR2 is YFSETQ. This CDR3 spans 13 amino acids. Between the trimmed V and J ends, which lost 0 bases and 1 base, there was a span of 4 bases. The CDR3 DNA reads as TGCGCCAGCAGCTTGGCCCGCCAAGAGACCCAGTACTTC. Protein product: CASSLARQETQYF.